The 22 T cell receptor beta chains below were found in one sample sequenced in a study of T cell changes during pregnancy in multiple sclerosis. Clones were read by immunoSEQ multiplex PCR, and TCRdb kept only the in-frame ones, dropping some. Found here are tens of thousands of clones, 90% of them singletons; the top ten hold approximately 3%. The sample was peripheral blood, taken in the first trimester of pregnancy. The receptors come from a female donor in good health, enrolled as a control in a pregnancy study.

A single count supports this clone. The chain carries TRBV5-1 and TRBJ2-7; 11 bases agree with TRBD2. CDR1 SGHRS and CDR2 YFSETQ come from the germline V gene. V lost 7 bases to trimming and J lost 5 bases; unmatched junction nucleotides: 17. This CDR3 is built from 17 residues. This CDR3 is CASAPGTSGGLGDEQYF. CDR3 nucleotides: TGCGCCAGCGCCCCTGGGACTAGCGGTGGCTTGGGGGACGAGCAGTACTTC. Looking up the rest from reference TRBV5-1 and TRBJ2-7 gives the full variable domain: KAGVTQTPRYLIKTRGQQVTLSCSPISGHRSVSWYQQTPGQGLQFLFEYFSETQRNKGNFPGRFSGRQFSNSRSEMNVSTLELGDSALYLCASAPGTSGGLGDEQYFGPGTRLTVT.

This chain joins TRBV7-2 and TRBJ2-3, with D possibly TRBD2 on 7 matching bases. The ends were cut back, 5 bases at V and 6 bases at J, with 21 bases in the middle. The CDR3 extends over 16 amino acids. Germline CDR1 SGHTA, CDR2 FQGNSA. This CDR3 is CASSLRTGGGGDTQYF. DNA for the CDR3: TGTGCCAGCAGCCTCCGAACGGGGGGCGGAGGGGATACGCAGTATTTT. Filled out from reference TRBV7-2 and TRBJ2-3, the complete variable domain reads GAGVSQSPSNKVTEKGKDVELRCDPISGHTALYWYRQSLGQGLEFLIYFQGNSAPDKSGLPSDRFSAERTGGSVSTLTIQRTQQEDSAVYLCASSLRTGGGGDTQYFGPGTRLTVL.

This clone was detected only a few times. The chain recombines TRBV5-4 with TRBJ1-1, with a possible D match to TRBD1 (6 bases). Trimming pared 5 bases from V and 1 base from J, leaving 15 bases between. The CDR3 is 15 residues long. Germline V gives CDR1 SGHNT, CDR2 YYREEE (reference sequence). The CDR3 nucleotides read TGTGCCAGCAGGGCAGGACAGTTCGGGAACACTGAAGCTTTCTTT. This gives the protein CASRAGQFGNTEAFF.

The J gene is TRBJ2-7, the V gene TRBV9, with a tentative D call TRBD2 (5 bases). Germline V gene data show CDR1 as SGDLS and CDR2 as YYNGEE. V was clipped by 0 bases and J by 4 bases, with 11 bases between them. The CDR3 is made up of 14 amino acids. CDR3 protein: CASSVARLAYEQYF. The DNA of the CDR3 is TGTGCCAGCAGCGTAGCTAGGCTAGCTTACGAGCAGTACTTC.

This clone appeared a single time. The chain employs TRBV7-2 and TRBJ2-5; 9 nucleotides align to TRBD1. With 8 bases clipped from V and 3 bases from J, the junction kept 10 bases outside the gene matches. The CDR3 covers 15 residues. From germline, CDR1 is SGHTA and CDR2 FQGNSA. The DNA of the CDR3 is TGTGCCAGCGCCGGGACAGGGAGACGTGAAGAGACCCAGTACTTC. Amino acid sequence: CASAGTGRREETQYF.

This chain connects TRBV5-4 to TRBJ1-2; D is undetermined. The CDR3 consists of 15 residues. V lost 0 bases and J 4 bases, leaving 13 bases between the germline ends. Germline CDR1 reads SGHNT; CDR2 reads YYREEE (reference sequence). The CDR3 is CASSLEFSRIYGYTF. The CDR3 DNA reads TGTGCCAGCAGCTTGGAATTCTCCAGAATCTATGGCTACACCTTC. Full variable domain (remainder filled in from reference TRBV5-4 and TRBJ1-2): ETGVTQSPTHLIKTRGQQVTLRCSSQSGHNTVSWYQQALGQGPQFIFQYYREEENGRGNFPPRFSGLQFPNYSSELNVNALELDDSALYLCASSLEFSRIYGYTFGSGTRLTVV.

The rearrangement uses TRBV5-1 and TRBJ1-1; a weak D match, TRBD1 (6 bases). There are 12 residues in the CDR3. The germline V gene has CDR1 SGHRS and CDR2 YFSETQ. Trimming pared 2 bases from V and 6 bases from J, leaving 8 bases between. CDR3 loop: CASSLQGAEAFF. CDR3 sequence (DNA): TGCGCCAGCAGCTTACAGGGCGCTGAAGCTTTCTTT. Looking up the rest from reference TRBV5-1 and TRBJ1-1 gives the full variable domain: KAGVTQTPRYLIKTRGQQVTLSCSPISGHRSVSWYQQTPGQGLQFLFEYFSETQRNKGNFPGRFSGRQFSNSRSEMNVSTLELGDSALYLCASSLQGAEAFFGQGTRLTVV.

The genes are TRBV6-1 and TRBJ2-7; 7 bases are shared with TRBD1. The CDR3 has 16 amino acids. Germline loops: CDR1 MNHNS, CDR2 SASEGT. V shed 3 bases and J 5 bases; nucleotides not matched to a gene: 13. CDR3 amino acids: CASSDRVGGAGNEQYF. Written as DNA, the CDR3 is TGTGCCAGCAGTGATCGGGTAGGGGGCGCTGGGAACGAGCAGTACTTC.

This clone appeared once. This CDR3 reads CASSLWSALGGNTEAFF. CDR3 nucleotides: TGTGCCAGCAGCTTATGGTCGGCATTGGGAGGGAACACTGAAGCTTTCTTT. This chain uses TRBV7-2 with TRBJ1-1; D gene ambiguous. Looked up from germline, CDR1 is SGHTA and CDR2 is FQGNSA. The CDR3 length is 17 residues. V dropped 2 bases and J dropped 1 base, with 17 bases sitting between them.

In this sample, this clone turned up once. This chain links TRBV5-1 with TRBJ1-3; perhaps TRBD1 as D (5 bases). V dropped 2 bases and J dropped 4 bases, with 13 bases sitting between them. CDR3 length equals 15 residues. Germline lookup yields CDR1 SGHRS and CDR2 YFSETQ. CDR3: CASSFDSLTGNTIYF. DNA for the CDR3: TGCGCCAGCAGCTTCGACAGCTTGACGGGAAACACCATATATTTT.

The chain combines TRBV5-5 with TRBJ2-3; 9 bases line up with TRBD2. Losses at the gene ends were 3 bases for V and 3 bases for J; bases not matched to a gene: 5. This CDR3 comprises 15 residues. From germline, CDR1 is SGHKS and CDR2 YYEKEE (reference sequence). CDR3 coding DNA: TGTGCCAGCAGCTCGCGGGAGGGCCAAACAGATACGCAGTATTTT. This encodes CASSSREGQTDTQYF.

The gene calls are TRBV5-1 and TRBJ1-1; TRBD1 is a possible D gene (5 bases). CDR3 length equals 15 residues. Deletions cut 1 base from V and 0 bases from J, with 10 bases between. CDR1 SGHRS and CDR2 YFSETQ come from the germline V gene. CDR3 in amino acids: CASSLRGGMNTEAFF. The CDR3, as DNA: TGCGCCAGCAGCTTGCGGGGGGGGATGAACACTGAAGCTTTCTTT.

The gene calls are TRBV12-5 and TRBJ2-5, with D perhaps TRBD1 (6 bases). Trimming took off 2 bases at V and 5 bases at J, with 9 bases between the two ends. Germline-derived CDR1 and CDR2 are LGHNT and FRNRAP. CDR3 size: 13 residues. The CDR3 nucleotides read TGTGCTAGTGGTTTGTCAGGGGTGGAGACCCAGTACTTC. Translating gives CASGLSGVETQYF.

This clone turned up a few times. The V call is TRBV28, the J call TRBJ1-5, with D hard to call. The germline CDR1 and CDR2 sequences are MDHEN and SYDVKM. CDR3 size: 15 residues. With 5 bases removed from V and 0 bases from J, the gap between germline ends came to 11 bases. The CDR3 is CASSVLGDSNQPQHF. CDR3 coding DNA: TGTGCCAGCAGTGTGCTCGGGGATAGCAATCAGCCCCAGCATTTT.

The count of this clone is one. The chain is built from TRBV9 and TRBJ2-7; D is perhaps TRBD1 (6 bases). Per germline, CDR1 SGDLS and CDR2 YYNGEE. The CDR3 runs 16 residues. V gave up 2 bases and J gave up 1 base, with 16 bases separating them. This chain's CDR3 is CASSVKTGFPSYEQYF. DNA of the CDR3: TGTGCCAGCAGCGTGAAGACAGGCTTTCCTTCCTACGAGCAGTACTTC. Complete variable domain (other parts from reference TRBV9 and TRBJ2-7): DSGVTQTPKHLITATGQRVTLRCSPRSGDLSVYWYQQSLDQGLQFLIQYYNGEERAKGNILERFSAQQFPDLHSELNLSSLELGDSALYFCASSVKTGFPSYEQYFGPGTRLTVT.

The sample holds one count of this clone. The V gene is TRBV10-3, the J gene TRBJ2-7; 10 bases align to TRBD1. CDR3 length: 14 amino acids. The V gene end was trimmed by 8 bases and the J gene end by 5 bases; junction bases not matched to a gene: 9. CDR1 and CDR2 from the germline V gene are ENHRY and SYGVKD. The CDR3 DNA reads TGTGCCATCTCCGGCCGGGACAGGGGCCACGAGCAGTACTTC. Translated, it gives CAISGRDRGHEQYF.

The rearrangement joins TRBV6-5 to TRBJ2-1; a weak D match, TRBD2 (5 bases). This CDR3 spans 13 amino acids. Trimming shortened V by 7 bases and J by 5 bases, and 12 bases separated the two germline ends. Germline values: CDR1 MNHEY, CDR2 SVGAGI. This CDR3 reads CASTPEGHNEQFF. The CDR3 DNA sequence: TGTGCCAGCACGCCCGAGGGCCACAATGAGCAGTTCTTC.

This sequence joins TRBV11-2 and TRBJ2-7; 8 bases are shared with TRBD1. The V and J ends lost 5 bases and 2 bases, in that order; junction bases with no gene match: 5. This CDR3 spans 14 amino acids. Per the germline V gene, CDR1 is SGHAT and CDR2 is FQNNGV. CDR3 in amino acids: CASSARTGPYEQYF. As DNA, the CDR3 is TGTGCCAGCAGCGCGCGGACAGGGCCCTACGAGCAGTACTTC. Complete variable domain (other parts from reference TRBV11-2 and TRBJ2-7): EAGVAQSPRYKIIEKRQSVAFWCNPISGHATLYWYQQILGQGPKLLIQFQNNGVVDDSQLPKDRFSAERLKGVDSTLKIQPAKLEDSAVYLCASSARTGPYEQYFGPGTRLTVT.

This clone was detected once. The V call is TRBV9, the J call TRBJ1-5, with D tentatively TRBD1 (6 bases). V lost 5 bases, J lost 0 bases, and 18 bases lay in between. Germline CDR1 SGDLS, CDR2 YYNGEE. The CDR3 is 17 residues long. CDR3 in amino acids: CASSLETGVYSNQPQHF. In nucleotides, the CDR3 is TGTGCCAGCAGTCTAGAGACAGGAGTTTATAGCAATCAGCCCCAGCATTTT.

The chain employs TRBV2 and TRBJ1-2; 8 bases match TRBD1. CDR1 SNHLY and CDR2 FYNNEI come from the germline V gene. The CDR3 has 13 amino acids. V dropped 5 bases and J dropped 5; count of bases not matched to a gene: 4. CDR3 in DNA: TGTGCCAGCAGTACCGGGACAGGATATGGCTACACCTTC. It is translated as CASSTGTGYGYTF.

The gene calls are TRBV6-6 and TRBJ1-2, with D uncertain. The germline CDR1 and CDR2 sequences are MNHNY and SVGAGI (reference sequence). The CDR3 covers 13 residues. V was pared by 4 bases and J by 6 bases, with 12 bases between. The DNA of the CDR3 is TGTGCCAGCAGTTCCCCGTCGAGAAATGGCTACACCTTC. Translating it yields CASSSPSRNGYTF.

This chain uses TRBV10-3 with TRBJ1-5, with TRBD1 matching over 9 bases. Germline V gene data show CDR1 as ENHRY and CDR2 as SYGVKD. V shed 0 bases and J 4 bases; nucleotides not matched to a gene: 1. This CDR3 has 15 amino acids. The CDR3 loop is CAISESGQGNQPQHF. The CDR3 DNA sequence: TGTGCCATCAGTGAGTCCGGACAGGGGAATCAGCCCCAGCATTTT.